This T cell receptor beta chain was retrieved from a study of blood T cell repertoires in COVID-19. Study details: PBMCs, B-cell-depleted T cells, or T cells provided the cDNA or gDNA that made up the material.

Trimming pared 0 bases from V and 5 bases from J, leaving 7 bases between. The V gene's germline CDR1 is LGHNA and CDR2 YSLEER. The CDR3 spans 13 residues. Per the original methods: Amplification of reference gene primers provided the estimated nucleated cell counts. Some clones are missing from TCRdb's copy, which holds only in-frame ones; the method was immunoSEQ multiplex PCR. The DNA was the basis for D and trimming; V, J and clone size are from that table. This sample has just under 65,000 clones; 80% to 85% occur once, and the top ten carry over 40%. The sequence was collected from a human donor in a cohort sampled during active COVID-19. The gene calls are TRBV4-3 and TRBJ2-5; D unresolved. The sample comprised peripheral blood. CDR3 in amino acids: CASSQDAWETQYF. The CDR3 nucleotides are TGCGCCAGCAGCCAAGATGCGTGGGAGACCCAGTACTTC.